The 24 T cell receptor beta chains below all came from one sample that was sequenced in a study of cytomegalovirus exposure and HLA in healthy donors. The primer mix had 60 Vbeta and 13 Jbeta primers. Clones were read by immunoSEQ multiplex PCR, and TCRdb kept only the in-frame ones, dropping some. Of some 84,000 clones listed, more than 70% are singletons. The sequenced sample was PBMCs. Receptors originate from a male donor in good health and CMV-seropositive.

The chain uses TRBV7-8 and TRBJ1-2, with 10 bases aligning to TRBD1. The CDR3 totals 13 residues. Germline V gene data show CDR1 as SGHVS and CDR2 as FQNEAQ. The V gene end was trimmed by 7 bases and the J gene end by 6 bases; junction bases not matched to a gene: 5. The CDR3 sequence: CASTLGQGDGYTF. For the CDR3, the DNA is TGTGCCAGCACCCTTGGACAGGGGGATGGCTACACCTTC.

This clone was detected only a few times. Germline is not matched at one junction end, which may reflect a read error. This CDR3 reads CAISESTATYTQYF. Written as DNA, the CDR3 is TGTGCCATCAGTGAGTCGACAGCCACATATACGCAGTATTTT. V usage is TRBV10-3 and J usage is TRBJ2-3; maybe TRBD1 (5 bases). CDR1 and CDR2 (germline): ENHRY, SYGVKD. The CDR3 runs 14 residues.

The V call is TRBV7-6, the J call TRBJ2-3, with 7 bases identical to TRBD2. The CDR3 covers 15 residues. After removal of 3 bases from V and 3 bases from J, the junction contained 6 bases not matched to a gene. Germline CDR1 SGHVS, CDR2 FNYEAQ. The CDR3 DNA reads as TGTGCCAGCAGCTTGACTGCGGGAGCTACAGATACGCAGTATTTT. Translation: CASSLTAGATDTQYF.

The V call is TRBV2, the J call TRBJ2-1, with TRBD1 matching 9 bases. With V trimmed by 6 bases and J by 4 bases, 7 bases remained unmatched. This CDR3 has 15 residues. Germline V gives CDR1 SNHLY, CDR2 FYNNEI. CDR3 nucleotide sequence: TGTGCCAGCAGAACCGGGACAGGGAGTTACAATGAGCAGTTCTTC. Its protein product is CASRTGTGSYNEQFF.

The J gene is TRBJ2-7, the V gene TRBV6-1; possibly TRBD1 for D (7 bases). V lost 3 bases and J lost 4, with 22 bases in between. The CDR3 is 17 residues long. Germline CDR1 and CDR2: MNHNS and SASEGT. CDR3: CASSEKRGRRAVYEQYF. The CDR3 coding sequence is TGTGCCAGCAGTGAGAAAAGGGGGCGGAGGGCCGTATACGAGCAGTACTTC.

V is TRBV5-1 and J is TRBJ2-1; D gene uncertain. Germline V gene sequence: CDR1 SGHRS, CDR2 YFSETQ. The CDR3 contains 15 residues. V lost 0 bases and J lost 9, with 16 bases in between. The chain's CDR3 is CASSLASTTTGEQFF. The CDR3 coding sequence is TGCGCCAGCAGCTTGGCTAGTACCACAACCGGTGAGCAGTTCTTC.

The CDR3 region has the DNA TGTGCCAGCAGCCCGGGATTCCAAGAGACCCAGTACTTC. Amino acids: CASSPGFQETQYF. The chain uses TRBV7-2 and TRBJ2-5, with D possibly being TRBD2 (5 bases). Per germline, CDR1 SGHTA and CDR2 FQGNSA. The CDR3 is 13 amino acids. V lost 5 bases to trimming and J lost 1 base, with 8 bases between them.

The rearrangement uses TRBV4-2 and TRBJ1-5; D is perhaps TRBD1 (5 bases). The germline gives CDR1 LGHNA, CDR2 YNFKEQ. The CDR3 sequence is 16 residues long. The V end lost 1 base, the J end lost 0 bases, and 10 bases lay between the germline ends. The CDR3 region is CASSQGTGNSNQPQHF. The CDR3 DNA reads TGTGCCAGCAGCCAAGGAACAGGCAATAGCAATCAGCCCCAGCATTTT.

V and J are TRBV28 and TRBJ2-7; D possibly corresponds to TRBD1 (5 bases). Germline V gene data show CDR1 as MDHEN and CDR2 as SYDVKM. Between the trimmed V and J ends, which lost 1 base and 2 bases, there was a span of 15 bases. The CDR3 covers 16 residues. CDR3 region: CASSLYRINPPYEQYF. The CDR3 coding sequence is TGTGCCAGCAGTTTATACAGGATAAATCCCCCCTACGAGCAGTACTTC.

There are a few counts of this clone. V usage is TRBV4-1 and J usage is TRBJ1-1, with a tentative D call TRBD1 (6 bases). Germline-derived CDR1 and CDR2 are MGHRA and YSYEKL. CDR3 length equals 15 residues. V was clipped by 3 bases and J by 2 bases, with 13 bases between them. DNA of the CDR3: TGCGCCAGCAGCCATACAACCGGGACAAACACTGAAGCTTTCTTT. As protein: CASSHTTGTNTEAFF.

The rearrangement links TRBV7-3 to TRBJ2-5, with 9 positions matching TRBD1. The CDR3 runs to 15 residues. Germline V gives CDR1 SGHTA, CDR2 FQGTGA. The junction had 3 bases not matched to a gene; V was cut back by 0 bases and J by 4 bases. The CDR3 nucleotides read TGTGCCAGCAGCTTAACGGGGACAGGGATAGAGACCCAGTACTTC. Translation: CASSLTGTGIETQYF.

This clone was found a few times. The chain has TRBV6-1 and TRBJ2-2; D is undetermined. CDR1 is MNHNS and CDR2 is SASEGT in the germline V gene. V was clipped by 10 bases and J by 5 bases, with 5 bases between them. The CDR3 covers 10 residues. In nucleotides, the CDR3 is TGTGCCACACATACCGGGGAGCTGTTTTTT. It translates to CATHTGELFF.

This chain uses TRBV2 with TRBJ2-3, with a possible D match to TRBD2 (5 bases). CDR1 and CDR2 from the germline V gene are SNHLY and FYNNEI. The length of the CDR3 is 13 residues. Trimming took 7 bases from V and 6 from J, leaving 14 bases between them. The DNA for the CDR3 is TGTGCCAGCATGGGTGCTAGCTTTGATACGCAGTATTTT. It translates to CASMGASFDTQYF.

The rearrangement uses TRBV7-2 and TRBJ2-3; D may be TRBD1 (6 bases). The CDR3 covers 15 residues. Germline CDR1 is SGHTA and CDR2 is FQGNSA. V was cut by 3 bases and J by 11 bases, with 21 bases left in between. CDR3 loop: CASSFDGQARGWQYF. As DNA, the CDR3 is TGTGCCAGCAGCTTCGATGGCCAGGCTAGGGGGTGGCAGTATTTT.

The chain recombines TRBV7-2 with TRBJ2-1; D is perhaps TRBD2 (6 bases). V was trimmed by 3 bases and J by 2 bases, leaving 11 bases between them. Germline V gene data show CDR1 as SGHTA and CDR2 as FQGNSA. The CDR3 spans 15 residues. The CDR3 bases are TGTGCCAGCAGCTTGGTCGGGAGTGCCTACAATGAGCAGTTCTTC. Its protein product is CASSLVGSAYNEQFF. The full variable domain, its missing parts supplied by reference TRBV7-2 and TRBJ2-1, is GAGVSQSPSNKVTEKGKDVELRCDPISGHTALYWYRQSLGQGLEFLIYFQGNSAPDKSGLPSDRFSAERTGGSVSTLTIQRTQQEDSAVYLCASSLVGSAYNEQFFGPGTRLTVL.

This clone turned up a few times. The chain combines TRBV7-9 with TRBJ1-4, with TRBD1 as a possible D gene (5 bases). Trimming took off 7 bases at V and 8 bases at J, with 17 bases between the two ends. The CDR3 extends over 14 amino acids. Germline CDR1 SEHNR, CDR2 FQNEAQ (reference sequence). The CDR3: CASTPVGLGEKLFF. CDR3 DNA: TGTGCCAGCACCCCCGTGGGGCTGGGAGAAAAACTGTTTTTT.

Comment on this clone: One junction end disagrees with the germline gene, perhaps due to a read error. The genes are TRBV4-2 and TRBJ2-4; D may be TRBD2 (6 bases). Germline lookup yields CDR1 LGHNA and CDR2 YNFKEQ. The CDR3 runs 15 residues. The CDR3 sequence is CASTLGDSAKNIQYF. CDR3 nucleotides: TGTGCTAGCACCCTCGGGGACTCGGCCAAAAACATTCAGTACTTC.

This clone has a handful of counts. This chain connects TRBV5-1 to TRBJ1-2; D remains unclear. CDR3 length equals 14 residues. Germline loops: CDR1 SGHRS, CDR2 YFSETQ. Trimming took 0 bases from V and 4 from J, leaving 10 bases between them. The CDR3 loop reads CASSLDRTTYGYTF. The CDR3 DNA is TGCGCCAGCAGCTTGGACCGCACAACCTATGGCTACACCTTC.

CDR3 sequence reads: CASGRAYNEQFF. The DNA of the CDR3 is TGTGCCAGCGGGAGGGCCTACAATGAGCAGTTCTTC. This chain links TRBV27 with TRBJ2-1; 7 positions match TRBD2. This CDR3 spans 12 amino acids. V was pared by 8 bases and J by 2 bases, with 0 bases of the junction left unmatched. Germline values: CDR1 MNHEY, CDR2 SMNVEV (reference sequence).

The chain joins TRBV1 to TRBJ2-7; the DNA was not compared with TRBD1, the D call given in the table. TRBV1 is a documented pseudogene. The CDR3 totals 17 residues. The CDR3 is CTSSPPIRAGKNYEQYF. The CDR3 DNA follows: TGCACCAGCAGCCCCCCGATAAGGGCAGGGAAAAACTACGAGCAGTACTTC.

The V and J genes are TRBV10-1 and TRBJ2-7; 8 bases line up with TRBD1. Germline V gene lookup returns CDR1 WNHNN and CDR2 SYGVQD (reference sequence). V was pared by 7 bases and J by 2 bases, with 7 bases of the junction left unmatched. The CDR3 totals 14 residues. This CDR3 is CASTITGGTYEQYF. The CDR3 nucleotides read TGCGCCAGCACCATTACAGGGGGAACCTACGAGCAGTACTTC.

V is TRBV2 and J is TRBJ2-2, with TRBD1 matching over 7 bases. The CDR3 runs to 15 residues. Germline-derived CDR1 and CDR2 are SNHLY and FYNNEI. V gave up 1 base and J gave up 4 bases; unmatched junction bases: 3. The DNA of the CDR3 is TGTGCCAGCAGTGAAGTTGCAGGGGGCACCGGGGAGCTGTTTTTT. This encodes CASSEVAGGTGELFF.

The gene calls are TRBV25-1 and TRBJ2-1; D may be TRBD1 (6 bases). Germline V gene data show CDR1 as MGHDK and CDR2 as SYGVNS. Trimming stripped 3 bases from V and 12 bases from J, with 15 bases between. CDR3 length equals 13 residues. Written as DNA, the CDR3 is TGTGCCAGCAGTGACACCCTACAGGGAATGCAGTTCTTC. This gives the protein CASSDTLQGMQFF.

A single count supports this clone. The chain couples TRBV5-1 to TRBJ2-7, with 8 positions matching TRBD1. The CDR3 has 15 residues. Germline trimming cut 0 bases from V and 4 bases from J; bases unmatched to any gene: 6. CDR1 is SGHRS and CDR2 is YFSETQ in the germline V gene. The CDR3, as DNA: TGCGCCAGCAGCTTGGAGGGGCAGGGGGCTTACGAGCAGTACTTC. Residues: CASSLEGQGAYEQYF. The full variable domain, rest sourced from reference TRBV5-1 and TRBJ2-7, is KAGVTQTPRYLIKTRGQQVTLSCSPISGHRSVSWYQQTPGQGLQFLFEYFSETQRNKGNFPGRFSGRQFSNSRSEMNVSTLELGDSALYLCASSLEGQGAYEQYFGPGTRLTVT.